The 17 T cell receptor beta chains reported below all come from one sample, sequenced in a study of shared clonotypes between healthy human individuals (dated by TCRdb to about 2020). The library was built by means of the immunoSEQ multiplex PCR assay. The clones in this table, taken by TCRdb from immuneACCESS, are in-frame only. Not every clone is retained; where verified, under half of the shortfall comes from an unresolved V gene, and the cause of the rest is unknown. The sample yields 980,000 or so clones; around 80% were counted once. The top ten clones comprise about 1.5% of the sample. Sequenced: memory CD4+ T cells sorted from blood. The label giving this sample's cell subset or site can be read as: CD45RA-negative fraction. The receptors shown here come from a man younger than 30 in good health.

This chain uses TRBV18 with TRBJ2-1; D uncertain. The CDR3 contains 15 residues. V lost 5 bases and J 0 bases, leaving 11 bases between the germline ends. Germline loops: CDR1 KGHSH, CDR2 LQKENI. In DNA form, the CDR3 reads TGTGCCAGCTCAGAAGGCCACAGCTCCTACAATGAGCAGTTCTTC. It encodes CASSEGHSSYNEQFF. The full variable domain, rest sourced from reference TRBV18 and TRBJ2-1, is NAGVMQNPRHLVRRRGQEARLRCSPMKGHSHVYWYRQLPEEGLKFMVYLQKENIIDESGMPKERFSAEFPKEGPSILRIQQVVRGDSAAYFCASSEGHSSYNEQFFGPGTRLTVL.

CDR3 sequence reads: CASSLAGASSVEQFF. The CDR3 bases are TGTGCCAGCAGTTTAGCGGGAGCCTCTTCGGTTGAGCAGTTCTTC. This rearrangement joins TRBV6-5 to TRBJ2-1, with TRBD2 matching 9 bases. Trimming removed 4 bases from V and 9 bases from J; junction bases left unmatched: 10. This CDR3 spans 15 amino acids. Germline V gene lookup returns CDR1 MNHEY and CDR2 SVGAGI.

Concerning this clone itself: Other DNA sequences in this sample translate to the same CDR3. This rearrangement joins TRBV9 to TRBJ2-3; either TRBD1 or TRBD2 may supply D (5 bases each). Germline loops: CDR1 SGDLS, CDR2 YYNGEE. The CDR3 is 15 amino acids. V shed 2 bases and J shed 2 bases, with 12 bases lying between them. The CDR3 loop reads CASSVGTVDTDTQYF. The CDR3 DNA sequence: TGTGCCAGCAGCGTGGGGACGGTAGACACAGATACGCAGTATTTT.

This clone has at least ten counts. The rearrangement joins TRBV10-2 to TRBJ2-1; 13 positions agree with TRBD2. The CDR3 runs to 15 residues. The V gene's germline CDR1 is WSHSY and CDR2 SAAADI. The trim removed 4 bases at V and 6 bases at J, leaving 3 bases unmatched. CDR3 sequence: CASSARTSGGNEQFF. For the CDR3, the DNA is TGCGCCAGCAGTGCCCGGACTAGCGGGGGCAATGAGCAGTTCTTC.

The CDR3 sequence: CASSWSLTDTQYF. CDR3 DNA: TGTGCCAGCAGTTGGTCTCTCACAGATACGCAGTATTTT. The chain joins TRBV28 to TRBJ2-3; D unresolved. Between the trimmed V and J ends, which lost 4 bases and 2 bases, there was a span of 7 bases. Germline V gene lookup returns CDR1 MDHEN and CDR2 SYDVKM. The CDR3 has 13 residues.

With respect to this clone: This clone may be a read error of a much larger clone one base away. This rearrangement joins TRBV5-6 to TRBJ1-1; D unclear. The CDR3 is made up of 13 amino acids. The germline V and J ends were trimmed by 4 bases and 0 bases, with 7 bases remaining between them. CDR1 SGHDT and CDR2 YYEEEE come from the germline V gene. CDR3 sequence reads: CASSIGMNTEAFF. The DNA of the CDR3 is TGTGCCAGCAGCATAGGGATGAACACTGAAGCTTTCTTT.

The rearrangement joins TRBV4-1 to TRBJ1-5, with D maybe TRBD1 (5 bases). The CDR3 consists of 15 residues. V dropped 0 bases and J dropped 14 bases, with 20 bases sitting between them. The germline CDR1 and CDR2 sequences are MGHRA and YSYEKL. This CDR3 is CASSQDPPGRGGKHF. The CDR3, as DNA: TGCGCCAGCAGCCAAGATCCCCCCGGGAGGGGTGGAAAGCATTTT.

V usage is TRBV6-5 and J usage is TRBJ1-5; D not certain. This CDR3 has 15 amino acids. CDR1 and CDR2 from the germline V gene are MNHEY and SVGAGI. V was clipped by 0 bases and J by 1 base, with 7 bases between them. The CDR3 bases are TGTGCCAGCAGTTACTCGATGGGGAGCAATCAGCCCCAGCATTTT. Translation: CASSYSMGSNQPQHF.

This clone was detected a few times. V is TRBV4-3 and J is TRBJ1-1, with D uncertain. V shed 0 bases and J shed 11 bases, with 13 bases lying between them. CDR1 is LGHNA, CDR2 YSLEER, per germline. The CDR3 loop spans 13 amino acids. CDR3 residues: CASSQDMGGLAFF. For the CDR3, the DNA is TGCGCCAGCAGCCAAGATATGGGCGGCTTGGCTTTCTTT.

The chain links TRBV30 to TRBJ1-5; a weak D match, TRBD1 (5 bases). The CDR3 has 15 residues. V lost 2 bases and J lost 0, with 11 bases in between. Germline V gene lookup returns CDR1 GTSNPN and CDR2 SVGIG (reference sequence). CDR3 nucleotides: TGTGCCTGGAGTCCCCAGGGCTATAGCAATCAGCCCCAGCATTTT. It yields the protein CAWSPQGYSNQPQHF.

This clone was counted a single time. This chain uses TRBV10-2 with TRBJ1-6, with D unresolved. From germline, CDR1 is WSHSY and CDR2 SAAADI. The V end was cut by 6 bases, the J end by 7 bases, with 13 bases between. This CDR3 has 14 amino acids. CDR3 residues: CASREAGSNSPLHF. CDR3 nucleotides: TGCGCCAGCAGGGAGGCAGGAAGCAATTCACCCCTCCACTTT.

The sample holds one count of this clone. The chain carries TRBV10-3 and TRBJ2-1; no clear D gene. V was clipped by 4 bases and J by 6 bases, with 10 bases between them. Germline-derived CDR1 and CDR2 are ENHRY and SYGVKD. CDR3 length: 13 residues. The CDR3 bases are TGTGCCATCAGTGGGACGGGCTCCAATGAGCAGTTCTTC. It translates to CAISGTGSNEQFF.

Only a few counts were recorded for this clone. The V gene is TRBV30, the J gene TRBJ1-5; tentatively, D is TRBD1 (6 bases). The CDR3 is 17 residues long. The V end lost 4 bases, the J end lost 9 bases, and 28 bases lay between the germline ends. Germline V gives CDR1 GTSNPN, CDR2 SVGIG (reference sequence). The CDR3 DNA is TGTGCCTGGATGCAAGGATACCCTAGGGGGGTAAGGCGGCCCCAGCATTTT. Its translation is CAWMQGYPRGVRRPQHF.

The gene calls are TRBV6-1 and TRBJ2-1; weak D call: TRBD2 (6 bases). Trimming cost V 2 bases and J 4 bases, with 18 bases left between them. Germline V gene sequence: CDR1 MNHNS, CDR2 SASEGT. This CDR3 is 17 amino acids long. Written as DNA, the CDR3 is TGTGCCAGCAGTGAAATGGAGGGTCTTACTGCATACAATGAGCAGTTCTTC. Translated: CASSEMEGLTAYNEQFF.

This chain joins TRBV30 and TRBJ1-2, with D possibly being TRBD1 (5 bases). Trimming stripped 3 bases from V and 7 bases from J, with 24 bases between. The germline V gene encodes CDR1 GTSNPN and CDR2 SVGIG (reference sequence). This CDR3 region has 16 residues. CDR3 nucleotides: TGTGCCTGGAGCCTCGGGGCTCCACGGGCACTCTTTGGCTACACCTTC. Translation: CAWSLGAPRALFGYTF.

This chain joins TRBV7-9 and TRBJ1-4; possible D gene TRBD1, 5 bases. The germline V gene has CDR1 SEHNR and CDR2 FQNEAQ (reference sequence). The CDR3 contains 14 residues. The V end was cut by 4 bases, the J end by 8 bases, with 14 bases between. The CDR3 DNA reads TGTGCCAGCAGCTCGGACACGGTGGGGGAAAAACTGTTTTTT. This codes for CASSSDTVGEKLFF.

The V gene is TRBV30, the J gene TRBJ1-1; D not certain. The CDR3 is made up of 13 amino acids. CDR1 is GTSNPN and CDR2 is SVGIG in the germline V gene (reference sequence). V shed 6 bases and J shed 11 bases, with 22 bases lying between them. This CDR3 is CACLWRNEVTAFF. CDR3 nucleotide sequence: TGTGCCTGCTTGTGGCGGAACGAAGTAACGGCTTTCTTT.